The T cell receptor beta chain under discussion was sequenced for a study of shared clonotypes between healthy human individuals. Background on the study: The study used three CD4 naive, three CD4 memory, two CD8 naive and one CD8 memory plate per donor.

Repertoires were generated with immunoSEQ multiplex PCR, while TCRdb's copy carries only in-frame clones and drops some. This table holds roughly 700,000 clones, 90% found once. V dropped 5 bases and J dropped 2; count of bases not matched to a gene: 11. The CDR3 covers 16 residues. Looked up from germline, CDR1 is SEHNR and CDR2 is FQNEAQ (reference sequence). The chain employs TRBV7-9 and TRBJ1-1, with 7 bases that match TRBD1. Material: memory CD8+ T cells from PBMCs. Subset: CD45RO+ cells pooled with CCR7-negative TemRA cells. The sequence came from a man aged 18 to 35 in good health. Some clones in this sample may be carry-over from other donors' samples. The chain's CDR3 is CASSHRQGLNNTEAFF. The CDR3 region has the DNA TGTGCCAGCAGCCATAGACAGGGCCTCAACAACACTGAAGCTTTCTTT.